Listed here are 31 T cell receptor beta chains from one sample, sequenced in a study of cytomegalovirus exposure and HLA in healthy donors. PCR used 60 Vbeta primers and 13 Jbeta primers. Here immunoSEQ multiplex PCR was the method, and the copy in TCRdb shows in-frame clones only, minus some. The profile shows about 180,000 clones, approximately 80% of them singletons. Sequencing was carried out using PBMCs. All receptors derive from a boy aged 2 to 10 in good health and CMV-seronegative.

The chain is built from TRBV12-5 and TRBJ2-3, with D perhaps matching TRBD2 (5 bases). Germline V gene sequence: CDR1 LGHNT, CDR2 FRNRAP. Trimming cost V 0 bases and J 2 bases, with 15 bases left between them. The CDR3 totals 17 residues. The CDR3 is CASGLVPSGYYTDTQYF. CDR3 sequence (DNA): TGTGCTAGTGGTTTGGTACCGAGCGGTTACTACACAGATACGCAGTATTTT.

The chain uses TRBV19 and TRBJ1-2; no clear D gene. The CDR3 runs 14 residues. Germline lookup yields CDR1 LNHDA and CDR2 SQIVND (reference sequence). V lost 2 bases and J lost 5, with 12 bases in between. The CDR3 bases are TGTGCCAGTAGTATAACCCGGAGTGCTTATGGCTACACCTTC. Translation: CASSITRSAYGYTF.

J is TRBJ2-7 and V is TRBV25-1, with a tentative D call TRBD2 (6 bases). This CDR3 region has 13 residues. Germline lookup yields CDR1 MGHDK and CDR2 SYGVNS. V was pared by 6 bases and J by 2 bases, with 11 bases between. The CDR3 is CASRRGLAYEQYF. The CDR3 DNA follows: TGTGCCAGCAGGCGGGGCCTGGCCTACGAGCAGTACTTC.

The V call is TRBV11-2, the J call TRBJ2-7; 7 bases line up with TRBD1. This CDR3 is built from 11 residues. Germline V gene data show CDR1 as SGHAT and CDR2 as FQNNGV. The CDR3 spells CASSFGTEAVV. Written as DNA, the CDR3 is TGTGCCAGCAGCTTCGGGACAGAGGCCGTCGTC.

The chain couples TRBV25-1 to TRBJ2-2; no firm D call. The CDR3 has 14 amino acids. The V gene lost 2 bases and the J gene lost 1 base, with 5 bases spanning the gap. Germline lookup yields CDR1 MGHDK and CDR2 SYGVNS. The CDR3 nucleotides read TGTGCCAGCAGTGAACGGTGGAACACCGGGGAGCTGTTTTTT. As protein: CASSERWNTGELFF.

The chain uses TRBV13 and TRBJ1-6; D is uncertain. The CDR3 consists of 14 residues. With 0 bases removed from V and 7 bases from J, the gap between germline ends came to 7 bases. The germline gives CDR1 PRHDT, CDR2 FYEKMQ (reference sequence). The CDR3 is CASSLGRGNSPLHF. The CDR3 DNA reads TGTGCCAGCAGCTTAGGACGAGGGAATTCACCCCTCCACTTT. Using reference TRBV13 and TRBJ1-6 for the parts outside the CDR3, the full variable domain is AAGVIQSPRHLIKEKRETATLKCYPIPRHDTVYWYQQGPGQDPQFLISFYEKMQSDKGSIPDRFSAQQFSDYHSELNMSSLELGDSALYFCASSLGRGNSPLHFGNGTRLTVT.

The chain carries TRBV7-9 and TRBJ1-1, with 10 bases matching TRBD1. Per germline, CDR1 SEHNR and CDR2 FQNEAQ (reference sequence). The V segment lost 5 bases and the J segment 1 base; nucleotides outside the gene matches: 4. The CDR3 is 15 residues long. DNA of the CDR3: TGTGCCAGCAGCCCCAGACAGGGGGCGAACACTGAAGCTTTCTTT. Translation: CASSPRQGANTEAFF.

The CDR3 DNA reads as TGCGCCAGCAGTCAATCGGGCGACAGGTCCTACGAGCAGTACTTC. This codes for CASSQSGDRSYEQYF. The chain recombines TRBV23-1 with TRBJ2-7; D is possibly TRBD1 (6 bases). TRBV23-1 is flagged as an ORF with uncertain function. V was pared by 0 bases and J by 1 base, with 10 bases between. The CDR3 totals 15 residues.

The rearrangement uses TRBV5-3 and TRBJ2-7; 10 bases align to TRBD2. TRBV5-3 is given ORF status, its function remaining uncertain. V lost 3 bases, J lost 7 bases, and 22 bases stayed unmatched. The CDR3 runs 19 residues. The CDR3: CARSSPPLAGFGREGEQYF. In DNA form, the CDR3 reads TGTGCCAGAAGCTCGCCCCCACTAGCGGGGTTCGGGAGGGAGGGAGAGCAGTACTTC.

Details on this clone: Within the sample, other DNA sequences also encode this same CDR3. This chain connects TRBV2 to TRBJ2-7; D gene ambiguous. The germline V gene has CDR1 SNHLY and CDR2 FYNNEI. V lost 6 bases and J lost 4, with 10 bases in between. The CDR3 has 12 amino acids. The DNA of the CDR3 is TGTGCCAGCAGCGTAGCCGATTACGAGCAGTACTTC. As protein: CASSVADYEQYF.

V and J are TRBV6-1 and TRBJ1-2, with TRBD1 as a possible D gene (6 bases). Germline assignment: CDR1 MNHNS and CDR2 SASEGT. V lost 6 bases, J lost 4 bases, and 15 bases lay in between. This CDR3 contains 14 residues. The CDR3 loop is CASSLGGAGYGYTF. Here the CDR3 DNA reads TGTGCCAGCAGCCTAGGGGGGGCCGGCTATGGCTACACCTTC.

The V and J genes are TRBV6-1 and TRBJ2-7; D perhaps matches TRBD1 (5 bases). CDR1 is MNHNS, CDR2 SASEGT, per germline. V shed 6 bases and J shed 13 bases, with 28 bases lying between them. The CDR3 length is 15 residues. CDR3 residues: CASRETPGHYQPTYV. The CDR3 coding sequence is TGTGCCAGCAGAGAGACTCCCGGACACTATCAACCCACTTACGTC.

This chain connects TRBV2 to TRBJ1-1; 11 bases are shared with TRBD1. Germline lookup yields CDR1 SNHLY and CDR2 FYNNEI. V lost 8 bases to trimming and J lost 8 bases; unmatched junction nucleotides: 13. This CDR3 has 15 amino acids. CDR3 sequence: CASRTGGINFLEAFF. The DNA of the CDR3 is TGTGCCAGCCGGACAGGGGGCATCAATTTCTTGGAAGCTTTCTTT. The full variable domain, its missing parts supplied by reference TRBV2 and TRBJ1-1, is EPEVTQTPSHQVTQMGQEVILRCVPISNHLYFYWYRQILGQKVEFLVSFYNNEISEKSEIFDDQFSVERPDGSNFTLKIRSTKLEDSAMYFCASRTGGINFLEAFFGQGTRLTVV.

This clone was seen only once. This sequence joins TRBV7-9 and TRBJ2-1; weak D call: TRBD2 (6 bases). Per germline, CDR1 SEHNR and CDR2 FQNEAQ (reference sequence). The CDR3 runs to 12 residues. V dropped 8 bases and J dropped 5 bases, with 10 bases sitting between them. CDR3 coding DNA: TGTGCCAGCGGGAGGCAGGACAATGAGCAGTTCTTC. This codes for CASGRQDNEQFF.

The gene calls are TRBV30 and TRBJ1-3; perhaps TRBD1 as D (5 bases). This CDR3 has 14 residues. V lost 7 bases, J lost 0 bases, and 13 bases lay in between. Germline lookup yields CDR1 GTSNPN and CDR2 SVGIG (reference sequence). The CDR3 nucleotides are TGTGCCTTCGTCCGGGGGAACTCTGGAAACACCATATATTTT. Translation: CAFVRGNSGNTIYF.

The V and J genes are TRBV4-3 and TRBJ2-2; D possibly corresponds to TRBD1 (6 bases). The CDR3 runs to 15 residues. Trimming cost V 1 base and J 4 bases, with 10 bases left between them. Germline V gives CDR1 LGHNA, CDR2 YSLEER. The CDR3 DNA is TGCGCCAGCAGCCAAGTTAGGGGGTCCACCGGGGAGCTGTTTTTT. It codes for CASSQVRGSTGELFF.

The J gene is TRBJ1-5, the V gene TRBV19; D may be TRBD1 (5 bases). The CDR3 sequence is 13 residues long. Trimming removed 7 bases at V and 7 bases at J, with 14 bases between. Germline CDR1 is LNHDA and CDR2 is SQIVND (reference sequence). CDR3 protein: CASNSGFWQPQHF. The CDR3, as DNA: TGTGCCAGTAATTCAGGGTTTTGGCAGCCCCAGCATTTT.

This rearrangement joins TRBV5-1 to TRBJ1-5, with a tentative D call TRBD1 (6 bases). The CDR3 is 15 residues long. Trimming shortened V by 0 bases and J by 0 bases, and 7 bases separated the two germline ends. Germline V gene lookup returns CDR1 SGHRS and CDR2 YFSETQ. The CDR3 reads CASSLEGDSNQPQHF. In nucleotides, the CDR3 is TGCGCCAGCAGCTTGGAGGGGGATAGCAATCAGCCCCAGCATTTT.

This chain joins TRBV19 and TRBJ1-5; 9 bases align to TRBD1. In germline, CDR1 is LNHDA, CDR2 SQIVND (reference sequence). CDR3 length equals 15 residues. With V trimmed by 6 bases and J by 5 bases, 8 bases remained unmatched. This chain's CDR3 is CASRHRGPGDQPQHF. The CDR3 nucleotides read TGTGCCAGTAGACACAGGGGGCCGGGTGATCAGCCCCAGCATTTT.

V is TRBV11-2 and J is TRBJ2-6; D is possibly TRBD1 (5 bases). The CDR3 has 16 amino acids. V was shortened by 4 bases and J by 2 bases, with 12 bases between the two germline ends. The germline V gene has CDR1 SGHAT and CDR2 FQNNGV. Here the CDR3 DNA reads TGTGCCAGCAGCTCAAAAGCAGGGACTGGGGCCAACGTCCTGACTTTC. It specifies CASSSKAGTGANVLTF.

The rearrangement links TRBV9 to TRBJ2-7; 8 positions agree with TRBD2. V dropped 4 bases and J dropped 5; count of bases not matched to a gene: 14. The CDR3 sequence is 16 residues long. The germline gives CDR1 SGDLS, CDR2 YYNGEE. Written as DNA, the CDR3 is TGTGCCAGCAGCCCCCTCGCGCGGCGGGGGGAACACGAGCAGTACGTC. Translating it yields CASSPLARRGEHEQYV.

This clone came up once. This chain connects TRBV11-2 to TRBJ2-1; D gene ambiguous. The CDR3 length is 13 residues. Germline CDR1 reads SGHAT; CDR2 reads FQNNGV. Between the trimmed V and J ends, which lost 4 bases and 5 bases, there was a span of 9 bases. CDR3 bases: TGTGCCAGCAGCTCTGCTAGGCACAATGAGCAGTTCTTC. Protein: CASSSARHNEQFF.

The chain uses TRBV7-9 and TRBJ1-6; 11 positions match TRBD1. Trimming took 5 bases from V and 11 from J; bases not matched to a gene: 14. Germline assignment: CDR1 SEHNR and CDR2 FQNEAQ (reference sequence). CDR3 length: 17 residues. The CDR3 DNA reads as TGTGCCAGCAGCCCCGGGGGGGACAGGGGGATCTCGGCACCCCTCCACTTT. It translates to CASSPGGDRGISAPLHF.

This chain uses TRBV7-2 with TRBJ1-2; unclear D gene. This CDR3 is built from 15 residues. Germline V gives CDR1 SGHTA, CDR2 FQGNSA. Trimming took 1 base from V and 8 from J, leaving 17 bases between them. The CDR3 spells CASSLVLGWARGYTF. CDR3 nucleotide sequence: TGTGCCAGCAGCTTAGTCCTGGGTTGGGCCCGGGGCTACACCTTC.

The rearrangement uses TRBV6-5 and TRBJ2-7; the D is unclear. The CDR3 spans 12 residues. Trimming removed 2 bases at V and 4 bases at J, with 6 bases between. In germline, CDR1 is MNHEY, CDR2 SVGAGI. CDR3 amino acids: CASSYAAYEQYF. CDR3 nucleotide sequence: TGTGCCAGCAGTTACGCAGCGTACGAGCAGTACTTC.

This clone was counted a single time. The chain joins TRBV9 to TRBJ2-2; possibly TRBD2 for D (6 bases). This CDR3 is 14 amino acids long. Germline CDR1 and CDR2: SGDLS and YYNGEE. Trimming left V 3 bases short and J 6 bases short, with 12 bases between. DNA of the CDR3: TGTGCCAGCAGCGGACGACTAGTCTCCGGGGAGCTGTTTTTT. Its translation is CASSGRLVSGELFF. Supplemented by reference TRBV9 and TRBJ2-2, the full variable domain reads DSGVTQTPKHLITATGQRVTLRCSPRSGDLSVYWYQQSLDQGLQFLIQYYNGEERAKGNILERFSAQQFPDLHSELNLSSLELGDSALYFCASSGRLVSGELFFGEGSRLTVL.

This sequence joins TRBV4-3 and TRBJ1-1; maybe TRBD1 (6 bases). V lost 1 base, J lost 2 bases, and 14 bases lay in between. The CDR3 consists of 16 residues. The germline V gene has CDR1 LGHNA and CDR2 YSLEER. CDR3 coding DNA: TGCGCCAGCAGCCAAGGGGTCAACAGGGAAAACACTGAAGCTTTCTTT. Translating it yields CASSQGVNRENTEAFF.

This clone was seen once. The V gene is TRBV4-1, the J gene TRBJ1-1; 8 positions match TRBD1. CDR1 is MGHRA and CDR2 is YSYEKL in the germline V gene. The CDR3 is 13 residues long. V was clipped by 5 bases and J by 5 bases; unmatched bases: 4. The CDR3 DNA reads TGCGCCAGCAGCACCGACAGGGGAACTGAAGCTTTCTTT. Protein sequence: CASSTDRGTEAFF.

The gene calls are TRBV11-2 and TRBJ1-1; 9 bases fit TRBD1. The CDR3 covers 15 residues. After removal of 3 bases from V and 4 bases from J, the junction contained 6 bases not matched to a gene. Germline-derived CDR1 and CDR2 are SGHAT and FQNNGV. The CDR3 nucleotides are TGTGCCAGCAGCTTGGCACAGGGGGCGGGCACTGAAGCTTTCTTT. Amino acids: CASSLAQGAGTEAFF.

In nucleotides, the CDR3 is TGTGCCAGCAGCTCACCACGAACGCGATCTAGCACAGATACGCAGTATTTT. Amino acid sequence: CASSSPRTRSSTDTQYF. The J gene is TRBJ2-3, the V gene TRBV7-2; D unresolved. The germline V gene has CDR1 SGHTA and CDR2 FQGNSA. Trimming cost V 4 bases and J 0 bases, with 17 bases left between them. The CDR3 extends over 17 amino acids.

V and J are TRBV7-2 and TRBJ2-1; 7 bases fit TRBD2. This CDR3 comprises 12 residues. Unmatched junction bases numbered 4, after V lost 5 bases and J lost 9 bases. The germline V gene has CDR1 SGHTA and CDR2 FQGNSA. CDR3 DNA: TGTGCCAGCAGCGGGGGGGGAGTTGAGCAGTTCTTC. Residues: CASSGGGVEQFF.